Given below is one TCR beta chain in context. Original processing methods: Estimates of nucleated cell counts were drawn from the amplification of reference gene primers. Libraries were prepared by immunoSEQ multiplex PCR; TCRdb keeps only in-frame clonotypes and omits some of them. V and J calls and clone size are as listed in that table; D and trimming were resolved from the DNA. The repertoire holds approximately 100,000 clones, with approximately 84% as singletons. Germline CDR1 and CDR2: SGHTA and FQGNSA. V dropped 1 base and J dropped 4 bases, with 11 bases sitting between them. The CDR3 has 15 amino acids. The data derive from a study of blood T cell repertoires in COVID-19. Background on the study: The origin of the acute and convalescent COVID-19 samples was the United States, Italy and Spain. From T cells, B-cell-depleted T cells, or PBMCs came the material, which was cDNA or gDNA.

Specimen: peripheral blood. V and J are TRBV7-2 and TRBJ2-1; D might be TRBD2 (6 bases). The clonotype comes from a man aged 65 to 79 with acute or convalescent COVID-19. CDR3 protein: CASSLDRGNYNEQFF. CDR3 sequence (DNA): TGTGCCAGCAGCTTAGATCGCGGGAATTACAATGAGCAGTTCTTC.